This entry describes one TCR beta chain. Its cognate antigen is unknown. At the DNA level, this CDR3 is encoded by other sequences in the same sample as well. The V gene's germline CDR1 is MNHEY and CDR2 SMNVEV (reference sequence). Trimming at V came to 2 bases and at J to 10 bases, leaving 4 bases not matched to a gene. This CDR3 has 14 amino acids. This table comes from immunoSEQ multiplex PCR, and its TCRdb copy is limited to in-frame clones, with some not included. This sample has roughly 150,000 clones, with approximately 80% found just once. This sample was taken from a study of T cell responses to AZD1222 COVID-19 vaccine. About the research overall: It was second doses at about 4 or about 12 weeks that were pooled. Study-wide findings and caveats: All repertoire sampling was performed exclusively after the peak T cell response. Donors were mostly white British, more females; clonal diversity possibly underestimated.

The J gene is TRBJ2-1, the V gene TRBV27; TRBD2 matches 11 bases. Sequencing used peripheral blood, obtained on day 0 of AZD1222 vaccination. This TCR was sampled from an adult in good health. Written as DNA, the CDR3 is TGTGCCAGCAGTTTAGGCCTAGCGGGGGGCGAGCAGTTCTTC. Translated: CASSLGLAGGEQFF.